This T cell receptor (beta chain) came from a study of blood T cells in healthy people across ages. This clonotype showed up just a few times. Germline V gene sequence: CDR1 ENHRY, CDR2 SYGVKD. V was shortened by 6 bases and J by 6 bases, with 9 bases between the two germline ends. This CDR3 is built from 12 residues. For the second PCR, which ran for roughly 7 to 11 cycles, a sample-barcoded 5' primer and a J-beta primer mix were used. One entry per CDR3 protein, called by TCRdb with MiXCR from the 5' RACE reads. The table includes about 640,000 distinct CDR3 sequences, 45% to 65% detected once. The TCR comes from a man aged 60 to 69 in good health. The sequenced sample was blood. This chain joins TRBV10-3 and TRBJ2-1; D is ambiguous. The CDR3 DNA is TGTGCCATCAGCCGGACGGGCAATGAGCAGTTCTTC. This encodes CAISRTGNEQFF.